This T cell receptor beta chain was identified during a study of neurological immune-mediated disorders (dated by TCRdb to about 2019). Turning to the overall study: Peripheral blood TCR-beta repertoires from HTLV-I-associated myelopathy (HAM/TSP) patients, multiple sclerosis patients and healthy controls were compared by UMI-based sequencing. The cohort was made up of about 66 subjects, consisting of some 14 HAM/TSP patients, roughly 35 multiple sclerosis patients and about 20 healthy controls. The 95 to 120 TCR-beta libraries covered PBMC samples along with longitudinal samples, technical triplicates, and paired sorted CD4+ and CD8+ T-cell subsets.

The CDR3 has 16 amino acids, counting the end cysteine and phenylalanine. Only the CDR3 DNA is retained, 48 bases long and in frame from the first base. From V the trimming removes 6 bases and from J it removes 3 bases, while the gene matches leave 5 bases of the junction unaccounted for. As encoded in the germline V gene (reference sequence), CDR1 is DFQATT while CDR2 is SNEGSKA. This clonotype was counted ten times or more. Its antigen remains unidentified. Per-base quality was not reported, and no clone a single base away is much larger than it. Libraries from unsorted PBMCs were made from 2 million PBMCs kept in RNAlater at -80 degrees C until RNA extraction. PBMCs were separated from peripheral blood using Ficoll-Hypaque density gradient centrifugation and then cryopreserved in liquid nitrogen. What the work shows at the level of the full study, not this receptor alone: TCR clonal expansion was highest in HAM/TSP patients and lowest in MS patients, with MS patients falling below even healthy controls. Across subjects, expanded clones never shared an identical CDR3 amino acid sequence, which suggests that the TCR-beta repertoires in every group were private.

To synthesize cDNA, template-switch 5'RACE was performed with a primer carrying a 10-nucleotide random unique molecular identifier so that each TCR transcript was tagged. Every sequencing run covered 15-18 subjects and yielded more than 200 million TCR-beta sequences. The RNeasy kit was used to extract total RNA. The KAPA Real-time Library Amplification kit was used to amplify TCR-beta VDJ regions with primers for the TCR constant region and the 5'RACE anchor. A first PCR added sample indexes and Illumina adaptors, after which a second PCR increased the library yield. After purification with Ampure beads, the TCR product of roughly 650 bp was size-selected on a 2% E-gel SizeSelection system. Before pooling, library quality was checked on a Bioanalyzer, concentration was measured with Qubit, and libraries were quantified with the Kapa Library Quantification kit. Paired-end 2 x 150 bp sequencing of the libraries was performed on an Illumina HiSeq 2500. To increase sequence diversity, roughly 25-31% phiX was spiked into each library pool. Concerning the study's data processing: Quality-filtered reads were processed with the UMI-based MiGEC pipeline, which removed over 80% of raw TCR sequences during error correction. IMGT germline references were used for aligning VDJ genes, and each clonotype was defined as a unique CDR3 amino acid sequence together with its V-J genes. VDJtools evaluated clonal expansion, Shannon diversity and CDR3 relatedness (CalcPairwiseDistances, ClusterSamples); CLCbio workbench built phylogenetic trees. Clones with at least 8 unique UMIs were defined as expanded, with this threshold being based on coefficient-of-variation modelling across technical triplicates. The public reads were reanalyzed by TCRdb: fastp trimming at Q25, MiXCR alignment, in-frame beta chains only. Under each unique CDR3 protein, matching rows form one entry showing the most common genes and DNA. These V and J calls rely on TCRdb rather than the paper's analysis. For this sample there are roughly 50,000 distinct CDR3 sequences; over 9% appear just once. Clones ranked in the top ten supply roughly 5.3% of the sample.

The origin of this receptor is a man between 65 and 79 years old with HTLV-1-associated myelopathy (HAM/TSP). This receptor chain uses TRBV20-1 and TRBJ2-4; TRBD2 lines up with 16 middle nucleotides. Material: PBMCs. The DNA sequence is TGCAGTGCCCCGGGACTAGCGGGAGGGGTCAAAAACATTCAGTACTTC. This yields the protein CSAPGLAGGVKNIQYF.